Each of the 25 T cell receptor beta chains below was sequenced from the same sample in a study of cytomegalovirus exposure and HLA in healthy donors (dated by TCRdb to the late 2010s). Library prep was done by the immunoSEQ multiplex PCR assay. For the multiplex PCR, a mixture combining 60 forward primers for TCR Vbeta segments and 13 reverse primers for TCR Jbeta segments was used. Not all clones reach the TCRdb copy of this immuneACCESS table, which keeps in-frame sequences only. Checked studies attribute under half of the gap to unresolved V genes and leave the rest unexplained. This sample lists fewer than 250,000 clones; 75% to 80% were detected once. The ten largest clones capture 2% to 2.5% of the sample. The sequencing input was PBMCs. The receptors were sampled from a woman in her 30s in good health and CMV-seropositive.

The CDR3 region is CASSFRVSTGGLNTEAFF. Written as DNA, the CDR3 is TGTGCCAGCAGCTTTAGGGTCTCGACAGGGGGCTTGAACACTGAAGCTTTCTTT. This rearrangement joins TRBV7-6 to TRBJ1-1; TRBD1 aligns across 10 bases. Germline V CDR1 and CDR2: SGHVS, FNYEAQ. There are 18 residues in the CDR3. V lost 3 bases to trimming and J lost 0 bases; unmatched junction nucleotides: 10.

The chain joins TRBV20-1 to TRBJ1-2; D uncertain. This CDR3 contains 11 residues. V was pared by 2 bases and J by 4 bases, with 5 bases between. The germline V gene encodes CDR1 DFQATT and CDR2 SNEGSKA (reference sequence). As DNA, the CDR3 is TGCAGTGCTAGATTATCCTATGGCTACACCTTC. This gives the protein CSARLSYGYTF.

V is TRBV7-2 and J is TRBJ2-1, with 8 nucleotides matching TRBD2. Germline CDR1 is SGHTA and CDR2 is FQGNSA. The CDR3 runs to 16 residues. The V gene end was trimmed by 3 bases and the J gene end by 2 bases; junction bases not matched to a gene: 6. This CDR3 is CASSFSGGPAYNEQFF. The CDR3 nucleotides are TGTGCCAGCAGCTTCAGCGGGGGCCCCGCCTACAATGAGCAGTTCTTC.

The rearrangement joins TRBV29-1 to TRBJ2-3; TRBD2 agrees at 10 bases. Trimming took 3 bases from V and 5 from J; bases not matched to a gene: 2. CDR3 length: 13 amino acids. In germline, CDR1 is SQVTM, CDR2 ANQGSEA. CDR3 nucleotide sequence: TGCAGCGTTGAGCTAGCGGGGGAAGATACGCAGTATTTT. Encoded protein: CSVELAGEDTQYF.

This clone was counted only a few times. The CDR3 DNA follows: TGTGCCAGCAGCTCCCGGGGGACCTCCTACGAGCAGTACTTC. Residues: CASSSRGTSYEQYF. This chain connects TRBV9 to TRBJ2-7, with TRBD2 as a possible D gene (6 bases). The CDR3 contains 14 residues. V lost 4 bases and J lost 0, with 11 bases in between. Germline V gene lookup returns CDR1 SGDLS and CDR2 YYNGEE.

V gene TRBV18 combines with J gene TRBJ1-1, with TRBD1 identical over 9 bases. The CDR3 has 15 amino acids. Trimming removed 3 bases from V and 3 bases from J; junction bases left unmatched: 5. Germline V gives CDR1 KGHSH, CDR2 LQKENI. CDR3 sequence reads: CASSPDGTGYTEAFF. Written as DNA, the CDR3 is TGTGCCAGCTCACCCGACGGGACAGGGTACACTGAAGCTTTCTTT.

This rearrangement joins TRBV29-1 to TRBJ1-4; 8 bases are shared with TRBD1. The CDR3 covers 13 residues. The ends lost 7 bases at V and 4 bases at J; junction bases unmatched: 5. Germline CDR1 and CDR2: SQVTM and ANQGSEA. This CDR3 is CSAYRGVNEKLFF. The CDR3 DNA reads TGCAGCGCATACAGGGGGGTTAATGAAAAACTGTTTTTT. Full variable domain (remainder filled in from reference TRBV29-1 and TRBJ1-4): SAVISQKPSRDICQRGTSLTIQCQVDSQVTMMFWYRQQPGQSLTLIATANQGSEATYESGFVIDKFPISRPNLTFSTLTVSNMSPEDSSIYLCSAYRGVNEKLFFGSGTQLSVL.

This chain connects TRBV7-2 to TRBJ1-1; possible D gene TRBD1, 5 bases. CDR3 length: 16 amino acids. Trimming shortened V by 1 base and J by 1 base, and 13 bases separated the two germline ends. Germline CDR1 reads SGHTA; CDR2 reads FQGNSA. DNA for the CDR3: TGTGCCAGCAGCTTAGGGGGCGCGGTTGGGAACACTGAAGCTTTCTTT. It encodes CASSLGGAVGNTEAFF.

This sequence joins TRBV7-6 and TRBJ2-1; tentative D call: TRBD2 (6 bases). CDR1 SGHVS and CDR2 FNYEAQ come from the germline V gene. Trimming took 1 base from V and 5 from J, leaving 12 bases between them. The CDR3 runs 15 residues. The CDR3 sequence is CASSLGNSGNNEQFF. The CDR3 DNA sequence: TGTGCCAGCAGCTTAGGGAATAGCGGCAACAATGAGCAGTTCTTC. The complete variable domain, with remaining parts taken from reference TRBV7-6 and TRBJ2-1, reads GAGVSQSPRYKVTKRGQDVALRCDPISGHVSLYWYRQALGQGPEFLTYFNYEAQQDKSGLPNDRFSAERPEGSISTLTIQRTEQRDSAMYRCASSLGNSGNNEQFFGPGTRLTVL.

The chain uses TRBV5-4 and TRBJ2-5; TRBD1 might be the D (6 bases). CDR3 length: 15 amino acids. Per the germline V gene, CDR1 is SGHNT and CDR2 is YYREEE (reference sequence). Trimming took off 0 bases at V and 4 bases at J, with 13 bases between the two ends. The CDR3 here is CASSLVGARGETQYF. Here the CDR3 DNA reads TGTGCCAGCAGCTTGGTAGGGGCCAGGGGAGAGACCCAGTACTTC.

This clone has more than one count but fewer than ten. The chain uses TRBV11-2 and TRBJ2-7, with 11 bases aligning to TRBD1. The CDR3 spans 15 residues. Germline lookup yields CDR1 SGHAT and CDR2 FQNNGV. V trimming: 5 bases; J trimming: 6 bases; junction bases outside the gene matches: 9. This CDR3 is CASSATGTGGSEQYF. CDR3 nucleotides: TGTGCCAGCAGCGCGACCGGGACAGGGGGTAGCGAGCAGTACTTC.

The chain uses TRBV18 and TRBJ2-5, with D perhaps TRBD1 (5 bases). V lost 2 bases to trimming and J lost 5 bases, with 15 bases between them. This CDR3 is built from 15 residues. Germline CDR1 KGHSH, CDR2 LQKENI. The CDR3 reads CASSPMSGMWETQYF. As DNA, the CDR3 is TGTGCCAGCTCACCAATGTCAGGGATGTGGGAGACCCAGTACTTC.

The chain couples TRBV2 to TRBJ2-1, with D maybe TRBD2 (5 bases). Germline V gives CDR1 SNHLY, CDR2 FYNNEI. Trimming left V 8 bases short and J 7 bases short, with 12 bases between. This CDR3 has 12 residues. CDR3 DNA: TGTGCCAGCCGGACCTCGGGGAATGAGCAGTTCTTC. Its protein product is CASRTSGNEQFF.

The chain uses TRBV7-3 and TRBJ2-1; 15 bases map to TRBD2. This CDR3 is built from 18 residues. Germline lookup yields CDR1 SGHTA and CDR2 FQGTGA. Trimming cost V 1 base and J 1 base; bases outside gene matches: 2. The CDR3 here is CASSLRTSGRVSYNEQFF. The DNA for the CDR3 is TGTGCCAGCAGCTTAAGGACTAGCGGGAGGGTTTCCTACAATGAGCAGTTCTTC.

The CDR3 region is CASSYLGRAEPQHF. CDR3 bases: TGTGCCAGCAGTTACCTTGGCAGGGCGGAGCCCCAGCATTTT. J is TRBJ1-5 and V is TRBV6-5; the D gene is possibly TRBD1 (5 bases). CDR1 and CDR2 from the germline V gene are MNHEY and SVGAGI. The CDR3 is 14 residues long. With 2 bases removed from V and 8 bases from J, the gap between germline ends came to 13 bases.

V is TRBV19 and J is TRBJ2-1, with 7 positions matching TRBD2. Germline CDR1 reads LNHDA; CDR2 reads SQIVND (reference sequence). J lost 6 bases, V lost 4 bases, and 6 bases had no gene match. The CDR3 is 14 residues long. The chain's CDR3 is CASSRAGLGNEQFF. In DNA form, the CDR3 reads TGTGCCAGTAGTAGAGCGGGGTTAGGCAATGAGCAGTTCTTC. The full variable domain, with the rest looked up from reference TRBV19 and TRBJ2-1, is DGGITQSPKYLFRKEGQNVTLSCEQNLNHDAMYWYRQDPGQGLRLIYYSQIVNDFQKGDIAEGYSVSREKKESFPLTVTSAQKNPTAFYLCASSRAGLGNEQFFGPGTRLTVL.

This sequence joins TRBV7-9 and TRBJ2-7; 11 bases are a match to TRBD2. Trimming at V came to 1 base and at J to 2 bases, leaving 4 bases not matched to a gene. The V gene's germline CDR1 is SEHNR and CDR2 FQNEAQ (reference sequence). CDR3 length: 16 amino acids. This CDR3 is CASSLDLAGGTYEQYF. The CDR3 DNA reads TGTGCCAGCAGCTTAGATCTAGCGGGGGGCACCTACGAGCAGTACTTC.

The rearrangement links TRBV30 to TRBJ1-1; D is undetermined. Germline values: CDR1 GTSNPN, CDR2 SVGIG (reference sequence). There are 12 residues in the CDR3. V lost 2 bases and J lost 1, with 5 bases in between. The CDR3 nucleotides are TGTGCCTGGAGTAGACAGAACACTGAAGCTTTCTTT. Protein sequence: CAWSRQNTEAFF. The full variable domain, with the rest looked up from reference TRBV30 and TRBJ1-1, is SQTIHQWPATLVQPVGSPLSLECTVEGTSNPNLYWYRQAAGRGLQLLFYSVGIGQISSEVPQNLSASRPQDRQFILSSKKLLLSDSGFYLCAWSRQNTEAFFGQGTRLTVV.

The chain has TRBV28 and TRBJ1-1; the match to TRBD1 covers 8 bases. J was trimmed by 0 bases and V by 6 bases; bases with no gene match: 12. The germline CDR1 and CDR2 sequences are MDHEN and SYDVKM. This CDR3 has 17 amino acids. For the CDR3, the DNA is TGTGCCAGCAGCCCCAGGGGGCGTCGAGGTTTGAACACTGAAGCTTTCTTT. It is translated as CASSPRGRRGLNTEAFF.

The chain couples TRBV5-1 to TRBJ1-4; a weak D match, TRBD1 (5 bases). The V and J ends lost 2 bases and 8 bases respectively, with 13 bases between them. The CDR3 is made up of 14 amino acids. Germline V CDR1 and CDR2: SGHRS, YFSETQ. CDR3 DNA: TGCGCCAGCAGCTTTTACCAGGGTGGGGAAAAACTGTTTTTT. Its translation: CASSFYQGGEKLFF.

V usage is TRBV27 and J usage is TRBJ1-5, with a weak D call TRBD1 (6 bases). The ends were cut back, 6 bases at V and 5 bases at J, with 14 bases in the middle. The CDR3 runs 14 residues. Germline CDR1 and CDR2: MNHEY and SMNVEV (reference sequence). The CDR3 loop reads CASRSQGRYQPQHF. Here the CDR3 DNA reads TGTGCCAGCAGGTCGCAGGGGCGCTATCAGCCCCAGCATTTT.

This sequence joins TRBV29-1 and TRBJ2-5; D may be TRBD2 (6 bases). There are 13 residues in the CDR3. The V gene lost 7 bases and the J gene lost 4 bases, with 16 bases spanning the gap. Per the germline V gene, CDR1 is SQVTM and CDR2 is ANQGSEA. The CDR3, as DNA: TGCAGCGGGGAAAGAGCCGGGAGAGAGACCCAGTACTTC. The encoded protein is CSGERAGRETQYF.

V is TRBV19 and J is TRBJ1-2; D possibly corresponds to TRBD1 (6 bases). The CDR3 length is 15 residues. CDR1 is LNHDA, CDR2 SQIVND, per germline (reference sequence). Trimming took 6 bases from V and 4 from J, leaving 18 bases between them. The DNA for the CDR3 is TGTGCCAGTAGGAAGGACAGCCTCGGACTCTATGGCTACACCTTC. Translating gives CASRKDSLGLYGYTF.

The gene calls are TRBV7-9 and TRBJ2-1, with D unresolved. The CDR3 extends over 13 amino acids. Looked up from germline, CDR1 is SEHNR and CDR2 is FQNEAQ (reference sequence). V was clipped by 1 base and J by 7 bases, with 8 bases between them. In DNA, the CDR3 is TGTGCCAGCAGCTTAGTTGTCTCGAATGAGCAGTTCTTC. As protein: CASSLVVSNEQFF.

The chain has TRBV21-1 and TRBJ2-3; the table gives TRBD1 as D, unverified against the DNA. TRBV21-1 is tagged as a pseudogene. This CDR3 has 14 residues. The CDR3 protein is CASSSLTGTDTQYF. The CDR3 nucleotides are TGTGCCAGCAGCAGCCTAACAGGCACAGATACGCAGTATTTT.